This T cell receptor (beta chain) originates from a study of CD8+CD57+ T cells in acquired aplastic anemia. About the study: Sorted CD4+ and CD8+ cells yielded DNA averaging approximately 3.4 ug. Study-level results: Simpson's diversity of CD8+ cells was not significantly different in patients compared with controls. Overlap between patients and controls comprised 25 to 30 CD8+ CDR3 sequences.

Trimming cost V 1 base and J 7 bases, with 1 base left between them. The CDR3 extends over 10 amino acids. Germline values: CDR1 DFQATT, CDR2 SNEGSKA (reference sequence). As regards this clonotype: Its antigen is undetermined.

The template for TCR beta VDJ and CDR3 sequence profiling was genomic DNA. One entry per CDR3 protein results from TCRdb running MiXCR on the reads. Of 150,000 to 200,000 distinct CDR3 sequences listed, around 65% are singletons. The V gene is TRBV20-1, the J gene TRBJ1-4; no clear D gene. This clonotype originated in a human donor with severe aplastic anemia or a healthy control (not recorded which). Sequencing input: sorted CD4+, CD8+, or CD8+CD57+ T cells (not recorded which) from PBMCs. Written as DNA, the CDR3 is TGCAGTGCTAGAGCTGAAAAACTGTTTTTT. Encoded protein: CSARAEKLFF.